The clone carrying this T cell receptor (beta chain) came up many times. The target antigen is unknown. For repertoire sequencing, the TCR beta CDR3 regions were amplified from RNA transcripts. A first-round RT-PCR used HTBI primers, followed by a second-round multiplex PCR. TCRdb ran MiXCR on the multiplex PCR reads and lists one entry per CDR3 protein. Of 500,000 to 700,000 distinct CDR3 sequences listed, about 35% are singletons. This sample was included in a study of Graves' ophthalmopathy and Graves' hyperthyroidism. Study results and caveats: Ophthalmopathy and stable hyperthyroidism were discriminated by a 13-signature model, with roughly 86% sensitivity and around 77% specificity. Ophthalmopathy progression was predicted with under 71% sensitivity and around 78% specificity.

Germline lookup yields CDR1 SGDLS and CDR2 YYNGEE. This CDR3 spans 15 amino acids. Unmatched junction bases numbered 6, after V lost 4 bases and J lost 2 bases. The chain couples TRBV9 to TRBJ2-7; TRBD2 agrees at 10 bases. The TCR sequence derives from an adult man with Graves' hyperthyroidism. Material: peripheral blood or thyroid tissue (not recorded which). CDR3 sequence: CASSISAGGTYEQYF. Here the CDR3 DNA reads TGTGCCAGCAGCATCTCAGCGGGGGGGACCTACGAGCAGTACTTC.